This paragraph covers one TCR beta chain sequence. Some clones are missing from TCRdb's copy, which holds only in-frame ones; the method was immunoSEQ multiplex PCR. The table has approximately 46,000 clones, 91% seen once. These data come from a study of T cell changes during pregnancy in multiple sclerosis. Trimming cost V 0 bases and J 7 bases, with 10 bases left between them. This CDR3 has 14 residues. Germline V gene lookup returns CDR1 KGHSH and CDR2 LQKENI. The TCR comes from a female donor with multiple sclerosis, enrolled in a pregnancy study. Sequenced here: CD8+ T cells from peripheral blood mononuclear cells, sampled in the second trimester of pregnancy. The chain employs TRBV18 and TRBJ2-1, with D maybe TRBD1 (5 bases). This CDR3 reads CASSPPSRVNEQFF. The CDR3 bases are TGTGCCAGCTCACCACCGAGCAGGGTTAATGAGCAGTTCTTC.